The 14 T cell receptor beta chains below all came from one sample that was sequenced in a study of glioma-infiltrating T cells. The iRepertoire nested amplicon-rescue multiplex PCR amplified TCR alpha and beta CDR3s from RNA. TCRdb used MiXCR to reprocess the multiplex PCR reads, holding one entry per CDR3 protein. This sample has 300,000 to 450,000 distinct CDR3 sequences, with roughly two fifths found just once. Sequencing used glioma tissue, nonneoplastic brain tissue, or PBMCs (not recorded which). These receptor sequences come from a human donor with low-grade glioma or glioblastoma, undergoing nonglioma brain surgery, or in good health (not recorded which).

As concerns this clonotype: It may be a read error: a sequence one base away is much more abundant. The chain joins TRBV7-2 to TRBJ2-3; the D gene is possibly TRBD2 (5 bases). Trimming pared 0 bases from V and 2 bases from J, leaving 9 bases between. Germline values: CDR1 SGHTA, CDR2 FQGNSA. The CDR3 is made up of 15 amino acids. The CDR3 loop reads CTSSLARTVTDTQYF. The CDR3 DNA sequence: TGTACCAGCAGCTTAGCCCGGACTGTCACAGATACGCAGTATTTT.

On this clonotype: With a much larger clone just one base away, this may be a read error. This chain links TRBV6-1 with TRBJ2-5; tentatively, D is TRBD1 (6 bases). This CDR3 comprises 13 residues. Germline V CDR1 and CDR2: MNHNS, SASEGT. The CDR3 loop reads CASSPNRVETQHF. CDR3 nucleotides: TGTGCCAGCAGCCCAAACAGGGTAGAGACCCAGCACTTC.

To note about this clonotype: The junction does not match germline at one end; this may be a read error. The rearrangement links TRBV11-2 to TRBJ2-3; TRBD2 might be the D (6 bases). CDR3 length equals 15 residues. CDR1 is SGHAT, CDR2 FQNNGV, per germline. The CDR3 coding sequence is TGTGCCAGCAGCTCAGTGGGACTGGACACAGATGCGCAGTATTTT. It specifies CASSSVGLDTDAQYF.

The V and J genes are TRBV4-2 and TRBJ1-4; 7 bases line up with TRBD1. J gave up 2 bases and V 0 bases, and 3 bases lay outside the gene matches. The CDR3 has 16 residues. Looked up from germline, CDR1 is LGHNA and CDR2 is YNFKEQ. This CDR3 is CASSQDPGQTNEKLFF. CDR3 nucleotide sequence: TGTGCCAGCAGCCAAGATCCGGGACAGACTAATGAAAAACTGTTTTTT.

Points on this clonotype: This clone may be a read error of a much larger clone one base away. The chain combines TRBV4-1 with TRBJ2-5; TRBD2 might be the D (5 bases). The CDR3 sequence is 14 residues long. The germline CDR1 and CDR2 sequences are MGHRA and YSYEKL. CDR3 residues: CASSATRSQETKYF. The CDR3 DNA sequence: TGCGCCAGCAGCGCTACTAGAAGCCAAGAGACCAAGTACTTC.

Note on this clonotype: It may be a read error: a sequence one base away is much more abundant. The chain joins TRBV6-1 to TRBJ2-1; 8 bases line up with TRBD2. Germline V gene lookup returns CDR1 MNHNS and CDR2 SASEGT. Unmatched junction bases numbered 12, after V lost 5 bases and J lost 6 bases. This CDR3 spans 16 amino acids. CDR3 residues: CASSRQAGDLGNEQFF. The CDR3 nucleotides read TGTGCCAGCAGTCGACAAGCGGGAGATCTAGGCAATGAGCAGTTCTTC.

The gene calls are TRBV5-1 and TRBJ2-4; D perhaps matches TRBD2 (6 bases). This CDR3 contains 15 residues. Germline CDR1 and CDR2: SGHRS and YFSETQ. V lost 0 bases to trimming and J lost 4 bases, with 11 bases between them. The DNA for the CDR3 is TGCGCCAGCAGCTTGGGCTCTAGCGAGAAAAACATTCAGTACTTC. This codes for CASSLGSSEKNIQYF.

Note on this clonotype: A single base separates this from a much larger clone, so it may be a read error. V and J are TRBV27 and TRBJ2-1, with D possibly being TRBD2 (5 bases). From germline, CDR1 is MNHEY and CDR2 SMNVEV (reference sequence). The CDR3 is made up of 13 amino acids. V lost 7 bases and J 7 bases, leaving 14 bases between the germline ends. In nucleotides, the CDR3 is TGTGCCAGCACCGGGGATAGGAGTAATGAGCAGTTCTTC. This sequence encodes CASTGDRSNEQFF.

Ten or more counts support this clonotype. The chain uses TRBV27 and TRBJ1-2; D possibly corresponds to TRBD1 (5 bases). Trimming removed 6 bases from V and 6 bases from J, with 17 bases in between. Germline V gene sequence: CDR1 MNHEY, CDR2 SMNVEV (reference sequence). The CDR3 contains 14 residues. In DNA form, the CDR3 reads TGTGCCAGCAGGATCGGGGGTTCTTTGGATGGCTACACCTTC. As protein: CASRIGGSLDGYTF.

This clonotype was seen more than once but under ten times. The chain carries TRBV3-1 and TRBJ1-5; D gene unclear. Germline CDR1 LGHDT, CDR2 YNNKEL (reference sequence). There are 13 residues in the CDR3. V lost 3 bases, J lost 3 bases, and 6 bases lay in between. CDR3 region: CASSQNSNQPQHF. Here the CDR3 DNA reads TGTGCCAGCAGCCAGAACTCCAATCAGCCCCAGCATTTT.

With respect to this clonotype: A single base separates this from a much larger clone, so it may be a read error. The V call is TRBV6-1, the J call TRBJ2-7, with D maybe TRBD1 (6 bases). Per the germline V gene, CDR1 is MNHNS and CDR2 is SASEGT. This CDR3 spans 13 amino acids. V was cut by 6 bases and J by 3 bases, with 12 bases left in between. The CDR3 is CASSPTGCYEQYF. The CDR3 DNA reads as TGTGCCAGCAGCCCAACAGGGTGCTACGAGCAGTACTTC.

On this clonotype: This could be a read error, since a much larger clone is one nucleotide away. The CDR3 does not close with the conserved phenylalanine or tryptophan, likely indicating a read error. The chain employs TRBV28 and TRBJ2-3; D not certain. Germline-derived CDR1 and CDR2 are MDHEN and SYDVKM. The CDR3 length is 14 residues. V was trimmed by 5 bases and J by 3 bases, leaving 12 bases between them. Written as DNA, the CDR3 is TGTGCCAGCAGTCTGCCATTTGGGACAGATACGCAGTATTCT. The encoded protein is CASSLPFGTDTQYS.

This clonotype turned up a few times. This chain links TRBV20-1 with TRBJ1-5; D is undetermined. Per the germline V gene, CDR1 is DFQATT and CDR2 is SNEGSKA (reference sequence). The CDR3 covers 14 residues. V was clipped by 5 bases and J by 2 bases, with 13 bases between them. CDR3 bases: TGCAGTGCTTATTCCGATAGGGGCAATCAGCCCCAGCATTTT. Protein: CSAYSDRGNQPQHF.

CDR3 sequence: CASSQELVRRSYEQYF. In nucleotides, the CDR3 is TGCGCCAGCAGCCAAGAACTAGTGAGGCGCTCCTACGAGCAGTACTTC. The chain uses TRBV4-1 and TRBJ2-7, with D maybe TRBD2 (5 bases). The CDR3 spans 16 residues. Germline loops: CDR1 MGHRA, CDR2 YSYEKL. Trimming took 0 bases from V and 0 from J, leaving 12 bases between them.